Presented here are 13 T cell receptor beta chains from one specimen sequenced in a study of cytomegalovirus exposure and HLA in healthy donors. The protocol was immunoSEQ multiplex PCR, while the TCRdb copy is restricted to in-frame clones and leaves out a portion. There are approximately 160,000 clones in the sample; roughly 90% occur only once, and 4% to 5% lies in the top ten. Sample: PBMCs. The receptors here all came from a man aged 18 to 35 in good health and CMV-seropositive.

This chain links TRBV5-6 with TRBJ1-1; the D gene is possibly TRBD1 (5 bases). Germline CDR1 is SGHDT and CDR2 is YYEEEE. CDR3 length: 14 amino acids. The V end was cut by 2 bases, the J end by 0 bases, with 8 bases between. The CDR3 bases are TGTGCCAGCAGCTTTAGGGGCATGAACACTGAAGCTTTCTTT. It translates to CASSFRGMNTEAFF.

V is TRBV30 and J is TRBJ2-7; 9 bases match TRBD2. Trimming removed 5 bases from V and 0 bases from J; junction bases left unmatched: 8. Germline CDR1 GTSNPN, CDR2 SVGIG (reference sequence). This CDR3 region has 15 residues. The CDR3 reads CAWSGGRVSSYEQYF. CDR3 nucleotides: TGTGCCTGGTCTGGCGGGAGGGTTTCCTCCTACGAGCAGTACTTC. The full variable domain, its missing parts supplied by reference TRBV30 and TRBJ2-7, is SQTIHQWPATLVQPVGSPLSLECTVEGTSNPNLYWYRQAAGRGLQLLFYSVGIGQISSEVPQNLSASRPQDRQFILSSKKLLLSDSGFYLCAWSGGRVSSYEQYFGPGTRLTVT.

The chain carries TRBV23-1 and TRBJ2-2; the D is unclear. TRBV23-1 is noted as an ORF with a role that remains uncertain. The CDR3 totals 13 residues. Trimming stripped 2 bases from V and 3 bases from J, with 4 bases between. The CDR3 DNA sequence: TGCGCCAGCAGTCAAGCGCACACCGGGGAGCTGTTTTTT. Amino acid sequence: CASSQAHTGELFF.

This sequence joins TRBV5-1 and TRBJ1-4; 9 positions agree with TRBD1. Germline V gene lookup returns CDR1 SGHRS and CDR2 YFSETQ. The CDR3 has 16 amino acids. J was trimmed by 7 bases and V by 0 bases; bases with no gene match: 7. The CDR3 spells CASSLEGTGTSEKLFF. The CDR3 nucleotides are TGCGCCAGCAGCTTGGAGGGGACAGGGACGAGTGAAAAACTGTTTTTT.

The chain uses TRBV6-1 and TRBJ1-4; 10 nucleotides agree with TRBD1. The length of the CDR3 is 19 residues. The germline CDR1 and CDR2 sequences are MNHNS and SASEGT. Trimming cost V 2 bases and J 1 base; bases outside gene matches: 10. The chain's CDR3 is CASSERKGQGLVTNEKLFF. The CDR3 DNA is TGTGCCAGCAGTGAAAGGAAGGGACAGGGGTTAGTAACTAATGAAAAACTGTTTTTT.

This clone was seen just once. This sequence joins TRBV6-1 and TRBJ2-7, with D tentatively TRBD1 (5 bases). In germline, CDR1 is MNHNS, CDR2 SASEGT. This CDR3 has 15 amino acids. Trimming took off 5 bases at V and 2 bases at J, with 16 bases between the two ends. The CDR3 sequence is CASSPREQVTYEQYF. DNA of the CDR3: TGTGCCAGCAGTCCACGCGAACAGGTAACCTACGAGCAGTACTTC.

This clone was observed a single time. The chain carries TRBV5-1 and TRBJ2-1; 9 positions match TRBD1. The CDR3 covers 16 residues. V lost 0 bases, J lost 4 bases, and 5 bases stayed unmatched. The V gene's germline CDR1 is SGHRS and CDR2 YFSETQ. The CDR3, as DNA: TGCGCCAGCAGCTTGGGCCGGACAGGGGCGTACAATGAGCAGTTCTTC. Residues: CASSLGRTGAYNEQFF. Looking up the rest from reference TRBV5-1 and TRBJ2-1 gives the full variable domain: KAGVTQTPRYLIKTRGQQVTLSCSPISGHRSVSWYQQTPGQGLQFLFEYFSETQRNKGNFPGRFSGRQFSNSRSEMNVSTLELGDSALYLCASSLGRTGAYNEQFFGPGTRLTVL.

The CDR3 coding sequence is TGTGCCAGCAGTTTTAGGGGTCATGAGTATGAAAAACTGTTTTTT. This gives the protein CASSFRGHEYEKLFF. The J gene is TRBJ1-4, the V gene TRBV28, with D possibly being TRBD1 (5 bases). V lost 3 bases and J 6 bases, leaving 14 bases between the germline ends. The CDR3 is 15 residues long. The V gene's germline CDR1 is MDHEN and CDR2 SYDVKM.

The chain joins TRBV6-1 to TRBJ1-2; unclear D gene. Looked up from germline, CDR1 is MNHNS and CDR2 is SASEGT. The CDR3 is made up of 15 amino acids. V was shortened by 2 bases and J by 6 bases, with 16 bases between the two germline ends. The CDR3 region is CASSENVRLSDGYTF. The DNA of the CDR3 is TGTGCCAGCAGTGAAAATGTTCGTTTGAGCGATGGCTACACCTTC.

The V gene is TRBV7-8, the J gene TRBJ1-5; D not resolved. Germline lookup yields CDR1 SGHVS and CDR2 FQNEAQ. The CDR3 contains 13 residues. Trimming shortened V by 5 bases and J by 0 bases, and 5 bases separated the two germline ends. The DNA of the CDR3 is TGTGCCAGCAGCGGGCATAGCAATCAGCCCCAGCATTTT. It yields the protein CASSGHSNQPQHF.

The chain couples TRBV7-9 to TRBJ2-6; the D gene is possibly TRBD2 (6 bases). There are 15 residues in the CDR3. V lost 5 bases and J lost 1, with 9 bases in between. The germline CDR1 and CDR2 sequences are SEHNR and FQNEAQ (reference sequence). The DNA for the CDR3 is TGTGCCAGCAGCCCACTAGCTTCTGGGGCCAACGTCCTGACTTTC. This gives the protein CASSPLASGANVLTF.

The rearrangement uses TRBV29-1 and TRBJ1-1; tentative D call: TRBD1 (6 bases). Trimming stripped 4 bases from V and 1 base from J, with 16 bases between. This CDR3 spans 15 amino acids. Germline V gives CDR1 SQVTM, CDR2 ANQGSEA. The CDR3 bases are TGCAGCGTTGTTAGAACAGGGATCGAGAACACTGAAGCTTTCTTT. Amino acids: CSVVRTGIENTEAFF.

The chain carries TRBV5-1 and TRBJ2-3; 7 nucleotides line up with TRBD1. The CDR3 loop spans 15 amino acids. Germline values: CDR1 SGHRS, CDR2 YFSETQ. V lost 2 bases and J lost 0; bases outside the gene matches: 3. CDR3 DNA: TGCGCCAGCAGCTTAGGGACAGTTAGCACAGATACGCAGTATTTT. Protein product: CASSLGTVSTDTQYF.